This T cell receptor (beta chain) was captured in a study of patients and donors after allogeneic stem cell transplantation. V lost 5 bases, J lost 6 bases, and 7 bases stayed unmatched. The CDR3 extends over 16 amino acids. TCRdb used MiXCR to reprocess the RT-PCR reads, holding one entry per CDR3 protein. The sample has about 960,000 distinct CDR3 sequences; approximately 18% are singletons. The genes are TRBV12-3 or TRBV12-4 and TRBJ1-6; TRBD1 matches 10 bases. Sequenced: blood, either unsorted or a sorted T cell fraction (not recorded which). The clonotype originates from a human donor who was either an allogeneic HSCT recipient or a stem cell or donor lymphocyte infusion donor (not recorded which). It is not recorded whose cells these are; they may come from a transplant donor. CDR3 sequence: CASSPRQGAVNSPLHF. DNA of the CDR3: TGTGCCAGCAGTCCTAGACAGGGGGCGGTTAATTCACCCCTCCACTTT.